This T cell receptor (beta chain) was captured by sequencing in a study of T cell repertoires in cytomegalovirus infection. The wider study: Public TCR beta signatures provided an indication of both CMV infection and a matching HLA type.

The table lists this clonotype with a few counts. The antigen is not known. One entry per CDR3 protein, called by TCRdb with MiXCR from the reads. The table lists roughly 500,000 distinct CDR3 sequences, roughly a third of them singletons. The sequence came from a human donor in good health (CMV status not recorded). Some clones in this sample may be carry-over from other donors' samples. The material was cultured PBMCs, obtained from culture after CMV antigen stimulation.

This CDR3 is CASSQGLAKDEQFF. In DNA form, the CDR3 reads TGTGCCAGCAGCCAGGGACTAGCGAAAGATGAGCAGTTCTTC. The V gene is TRBV6-2 or TRBV6-3, the J gene TRBJ2-1; 10 nucleotides match TRBD2. J gave up 8 bases and V 6 bases, and 7 bases lay outside the gene matches. CDR3 size: 14 residues. Germline CDR1 is MNHEY and CDR2 is SVGEGT.